The 21 T cell receptor beta chains presented below share a single source sample, sequenced in a study of cytomegalovirus exposure and HLA in healthy donors. The PCR employed 60 Vbeta primers together with 13 Jbeta primers. Assay: immunoSEQ multiplex PCR; the TCRdb copy retains only in-frame clones and omits some. The sample includes 50,000 or so clones, roughly four fifths of them seen just once. Sequencing used PBMCs. The source is a woman aged 35 to 49 in good health and CMV-seropositive.

A word on this clone: The germline gene is not matched at one end of the junction; a read error may be the cause. V usage is TRBV2 and J usage is TRBJ1-4; D uncertain. This CDR3 has 13 amino acids. Germline V lookup: CDR1 SNHLY, CDR2 FYNNEI. In DNA, the CDR3 is TGTGCCAGCAGACGAGATCGGGTCGAAAGACTGTTTTTT. Its translation: CASRRDRVERLFF.

The gene calls are TRBV10-3 and TRBJ2-3; 10 nucleotides line up with TRBD2. J gave up 0 bases and V 4 bases, and 1 base lay outside the gene matches. CDR3 length: 15 amino acids. The V gene's germline CDR1 is ENHRY and CDR2 SYGVKD. CDR3 region: CAISASGGSTDTQYF. In DNA, the CDR3 is TGTGCCATCAGTGCTAGCGGGGGTAGCACAGATACGCAGTATTTT.

This clone was counted a single time. The chain's CDR3 is CAISVLGSSTDTQYF. CDR3 nucleotide sequence: TGTGCCATCAGTGTTCTGGGCAGCAGCACAGATACGCAGTATTTT. The V and J genes are TRBV10-3 and TRBJ2-3; no reliable D call. The germline V gene has CDR1 ENHRY and CDR2 SYGVKD. The V end lost 4 bases, the J end lost 0 bases, and 11 bases lay between the germline ends. This CDR3 is 15 amino acids long.

This clone was picked up one time. The genes are TRBV19 and TRBJ1-2; 8 nucleotides agree with TRBD1. Germline V gene lookup returns CDR1 LNHDA and CDR2 SQIVND (reference sequence). This CDR3 spans 12 amino acids. V lost 7 bases, J lost 6 bases, and 4 bases stayed unmatched. CDR3 sequence reads: CASTQGADGYTF. In DNA, the CDR3 is TGTGCCAGTACTCAGGGGGCGGATGGCTACACCTTC.

This chain connects TRBV5-1 to TRBJ2-3; TRBD2 matches at 15 bases. There are 17 residues in the CDR3. Trimming removed 5 bases from V and 4 bases from J; junction bases left unmatched: 8. Germline values: CDR1 SGHRS, CDR2 YFSETQ. This CDR3 reads CASSFWTSGGAADTQYF. CDR3 in DNA: TGCGCCAGCAGTTTCTGGACTAGCGGGGGGGCGGCAGATACGCAGTATTTT. Together with reference TRBV5-1 and TRBJ2-3, the CDR3 gives the full variable domain: KAGVTQTPRYLIKTRGQQVTLSCSPISGHRSVSWYQQTPGQGLQFLFEYFSETQRNKGNFPGRFSGRQFSNSRSEMNVSTLELGDSALYLCASSFWTSGGAADTQYFGPGTRLTVL.

The V gene is TRBV7-6, the J gene TRBJ2-2, with 9 nucleotides matching TRBD1. This CDR3 spans 16 amino acids. Trimming took 1 base from V and 5 from J; bases not matched to a gene: 5. CDR1 is SGHVS, CDR2 FNYEAQ, per germline. DNA for the CDR3: TGTGCCAGCAGCTTAGAACAGGGGGCGAGGACCGGGGAGCTGTTTTTT. This encodes CASSLEQGARTGELFF.

The chain joins TRBV11-1 to TRBJ2-5; weak D call: TRBD1 (5 bases). Per germline, CDR1 SGHAT and CDR2 FQDESV (reference sequence). This CDR3 has 15 residues. Trimming took off 1 base at V and 5 bases at J, with 14 bases between the two ends. The CDR3 here is CASSLEGPRRETQYF. DNA of the CDR3: TGTGCCAGCAGCTTAGAGGGGCCTCGTCGGGAGACCCAGTACTTC.

The genes are TRBV11-2 and TRBJ2-3; D possibly corresponds to TRBD2 (7 bases). The CDR3 has 16 residues. Trimming stripped 1 base from V and 6 bases from J, with 17 bases between. Germline loops: CDR1 SGHAT, CDR2 FQNNGV. This CDR3 reads CASSLGVGGPADTQYF. The CDR3, as DNA: TGTGCCAGCAGCTTAGGAGTCGGGGGGCCCGCCGATACGCAGTATTTT.

V is TRBV6-6 and J is TRBJ2-7; D perhaps matches TRBD1 (6 bases). Trimming pared 4 bases from V and 0 bases from J, leaving 16 bases between. The CDR3 length is 16 residues. Germline V gene lookup returns CDR1 MNHNY and CDR2 SVGAGI (reference sequence). The CDR3 DNA sequence: TGTGCCAGCAGTTCAACGCTGCAGGGGCCCTCCTACGAGCAGTACTTC. Its protein product is CASSSTLQGPSYEQYF.

This rearrangement joins TRBV11-2 to TRBJ1-2; D not certain. V dropped 5 bases and J dropped 4 bases, with 8 bases sitting between them. This CDR3 is built from 12 residues. Germline V gives CDR1 SGHAT, CDR2 FQNNGV. This CDR3 reads CASSPVSYGYTF. The CDR3 DNA reads as TGTGCCAGCAGCCCTGTCAGCTATGGCTACACCTTC.

The chain couples TRBV9 to TRBJ2-3; D might be TRBD1 (6 bases). CDR1 and CDR2 from the germline V gene are SGDLS and YYNGEE. The CDR3 is 15 amino acids. V lost 1 base to trimming and J lost 4 bases, with 13 bases between them. CDR3 loop: CASSVSQGQPDTQYF. The DNA of the CDR3 is TGTGCCAGCAGCGTAAGTCAGGGGCAACCAGATACGCAGTATTTT.

This rearrangement joins TRBV7-6 to TRBJ2-7; 7 bases fit TRBD1. Trimming removed 4 bases from V and 2 bases from J; junction bases left unmatched: 8. Germline-derived CDR1 and CDR2 are SGHVS and FNYEAQ. The CDR3 has 15 amino acids. CDR3 sequence: CASSSEAQGPYEQYF. The CDR3 DNA is TGTGCCAGCAGCTCCGAGGCACAGGGGCCCTACGAGCAGTACTTC. The full variable domain, in which reference TRBV7-6 and TRBJ2-7 provide the parts outside the CDR3, is GAGVSQSPRYKVTKRGQDVALRCDPISGHVSLYWYRQALGQGPEFLTYFNYEAQQDKSGLPNDRFSAERPEGSISTLTIQRTEQRDSAMYRCASSSEAQGPYEQYFGPGTRLTVT.

CDR3 loop: CASSPSQGLGYTF. CDR3 nucleotides: TGTGCCAGCAGCCCAAGCCAGGGACTTGGCTACACCTTC. This chain connects TRBV7-2 to TRBJ1-2; possibly TRBD1 for D (5 bases). The length of the CDR3 is 13 residues. V lost 5 bases and J 7 bases, leaving 14 bases between the germline ends. Germline assignment: CDR1 SGHTA and CDR2 FQGNSA.

The rearrangement uses TRBV29-1 and TRBJ1-2; TRBD1 aligns across 8 bases. Germline V gene data show CDR1 as SQVTM and CDR2 as ANQGSEA. The CDR3 is 12 residues long. J lost 7 bases, V lost 6 bases, and 7 bases had no gene match. CDR3 sequence reads: CSVESGGLGYTF. CDR3 coding DNA: TGCAGCGTGGAATCAGGGGGCCTTGGCTACACCTTC.

The chain combines TRBV27 with TRBJ1-2; D might be TRBD1 (5 bases). The CDR3 is 13 residues long. The germline V and J ends were trimmed by 2 bases and 7 bases, with 11 bases remaining between them. Germline V gene data show CDR1 as MNHEY and CDR2 as SMNVEV (reference sequence). The CDR3 region is CASSLEGASGYTF. The CDR3 nucleotides are TGTGCCAGCAGTTTAGAAGGGGCTAGTGGCTACACCTTC.

This CDR3 reads CASSRQAMNTEAFF. The CDR3, as DNA: TGTGCCAGCAGCCGACAGGCCATGAACACTGAAGCTTTCTTT. This chain joins TRBV11-1 and TRBJ1-1; TRBD1 might be the D (6 bases). CDR1 and CDR2 (germline): SGHAT, FQDESV (reference sequence). V lost 5 bases, J lost 0 bases, and 10 bases lay in between. This CDR3 spans 14 amino acids.

This clone occurred a few times. The chain's CDR3 is CAWSGVAGAGTGELFF. The DNA for the CDR3 is TGTGCCTGGAGTGGCGTGGCGGGGGCGGGCACCGGGGAGCTGTTTTTT. This rearrangement joins TRBV30 to TRBJ2-2, with D maybe TRBD2 (7 bases). With 1 base removed from V and 4 bases from J, the gap between germline ends came to 16 bases. CDR1 and CDR2 (germline): GTSNPN, SVGIG (reference sequence). The CDR3 is made up of 16 amino acids.

The genes are TRBV27 and TRBJ2-5; D is unclear. The CDR3 is made up of 12 amino acids. Germline CDR1 reads MNHEY; CDR2 reads SMNVEV (reference sequence). V lost 8 bases to trimming and J lost 0 bases, with 7 bases between them. The chain's CDR3 is CASLSYQETQYF. The CDR3 bases are TGTGCCAGCCTATCGTACCAAGAGACCCAGTACTTC.

The chain joins TRBV7-7 to TRBJ1-2; D ambiguous. The CDR3 consists of 16 residues. Trimming cost V 2 bases and J 9 bases, with 22 bases left between them. The germline CDR1 and CDR2 sequences are SSHAT and FNYEAQ (reference sequence). In nucleotides, the CDR3 is TGTGCCAGCAGCTTATGTGACACCCCTATAGAGCAATGCTACACCTTC. Its protein is CASSLCDTPIEQCYTF.

The sample holds a few counts of this clone. DNA for the CDR3: TGTGCCAGCAGCCTTGAGGTTGCTAGCACAGATACGCAGTATTTT. Translation: CASSLEVASTDTQYF. This sequence joins TRBV7-2 and TRBJ2-3, with D unresolved. The germline V gene encodes CDR1 SGHTA and CDR2 FQGNSA. This CDR3 region has 15 residues. The V and J ends lost 5 bases and 0 bases respectively, with 12 bases between them.

The chain carries TRBV7-6 and TRBJ2-7; 7 bases agree with TRBD1. Germline CDR1 SGHVS, CDR2 FNYEAQ. The CDR3 is 14 amino acids. Trimming at V came to 5 bases and at J to 2 bases, leaving 6 bases not matched to a gene. CDR3 in DNA: TGTGCCAGCAGCCACGGACAGGCCCCCTACGAGCAGTACTTC. Its translation: CASSHGQAPYEQYF.